This TCR beta chain was recovered during a study of T-cell reconstitution after alpha-beta-depleted transplantation in children. General study findings and limits: Roughly two months post-transplant, alpha-beta T cells reportedly originated from several hundred graft clones that had expanded. Among T cells one year after transplant, newly produced cells accounted for most counts and diversity. Certain patients had high TCRbeta diversity at day 60, and it came from recipient T cells and thymic progenitors that survived.

Using unique molecular identifiers, the investigators prepared the TCRbeta library. TCRdb called the PCR reads again in MiXCR, with one record for every CDR3 protein. Of under 300,000 distinct CDR3 sequences in the sample, 9.5% to 13% were seen once. This clonotype has ten or more counts. Its antigen is still unknown. Germline V gene lookup returns CDR1 MDHEN and CDR2 SYDVKM. The CDR3 runs 12 residues. V was pared by 3 bases and J by 6 bases, with 9 bases between. The clonotype comes from a male patient under 10 years old who had a stem cell transplant for chronic granulomatous disease, so the T cells may come from the graft donor. The chain couples TRBV28 to TRBJ2-7, with D possibly being TRBD2 (6 bases). The sequenced sample was peripheral blood, obtained 180 days after TCRalphabeta/CD19-depleted stem cell transplant. Here the CDR3 DNA reads TGTGCCAGCAGTTTTCGGGGGAGCGAGCAGTACTTC. Amino acid sequence: CASSFRGSEQYF.